The rows below give T cell receptor beta chains drawn from one sample of a study of long-term antiretroviral therapy in people with HIV. Measured with immunoSEQ multiplex PCR; TCRdb has only the in-frame clones, and not every one. The sample lists approximately 22,000 clones, about 85% occurring once. This material consisted of unsorted PBMCs, taken 1.9 years after starting antiretroviral therapy. The receptors stem from a woman aged 50 to 65 with HIV. The CDR3 runs from the conserved cysteine through the conserved F or W. The D gene is left open where the match is weak. Only part of the rows carry a size: once, few, many, or a class if the clone is expanded.

>TRBV7-2|TRBJ2-4|TRBD2|NA
CASSLEGTRGGAKNIQYF
TGTGCCAGCAGCTTAGAAGGGACGCGCGGGGGGGCCAAAAACATTCAGTACTTC
>TRBV13|TRBJ2-7|NA|NA
CASSNRPTLYEQYF
TGTGCCAGCAGTAACCGGCCAACGCTCTACGAGCAGTACTTC
>TRBV7-3|TRBJ1-2|TRBD1|few
CASSWDRDGLGYTF
TGTGCCAGCAGCTGGGACAGGGACGGTCTTGGCTACACCTTC
>TRBV7-2|TRBJ1-1|TRBD1|NA
CASRSQTGGGTEAFF
TGTGCCAGCAGATCCCAAACAGGGGGAGGTACTGAAGCTTTCTTT
>TRBV6-6|TRBJ2-7|TRBD2|NA
CASRPTSGPKEQYF
TGTGCCAGCAGACCCACTAGCGGTCCTAAAGAGCAGTACTTC
>TRBV6-5|TRBJ1-2|NA|NA
CASSYEGGYGYTF
TGTGCCAGCAGTTACGAAGGAGGGTATGGCTACACCTTC
>TRBV27|TRBJ2-1|NA|NA
CASRRLNEQFF
TGTGCCAGCCGGCGACTCAATGAGCAGTTCTTC
>TRBV10-3|TRBJ1-1|TRBD1|NA
CATRPFSRDRNTEAFF
TGTGCCACCCGGCCTTTTTCCCGGGACAGAAACACTGAAGCTTTCTTT
>TRBV5-1|TRBJ2-6|NA|NA
CASSLGSGANVLTF
TGCGCCAGCAGCTTGGGGTCGGGGGCCAACGTCCTGACTTTC
>TRBV6-5|TRBJ1-1|NA|NA
CASNLDGGGEAFF
TGTGCCAGCAACTTAGACGGGGGGGGAGAAGCTTTCTTT
>TRBV5-8|TRBJ1-2|NA|NA
CASSLAVVYGYTF
TGTGCCAGCAGCTTGGCCGTCGTCTATGGCTACACCTTC
>TRBV28|TRBJ1-2|TRBD1|NA
CASSLSGGDRANGYTF
TGTGCCAGCAGTTTATCGGGGGGGGACAGGGCTAATGGCTACACCTTC
>TRBV4-1|TRBJ2-4|TRBD1|NA
CASSQLGQGANIQYF
TGCGCCAGCAGCCAATTGGGACAGGGGGCAAACATTCAGTACTTC
>TRBV7-7|TRBJ2-2|TRBD2|NA
CASSLGSGVSTGELFF
TGTGCCAGCAGCTTAGGTAGCGGGGTGAGCACCGGGGAGCTGTTTTTT
>TRBV6-5|TRBJ1-2|NA|few
CASSYSTAGSNYGYTF
TGTGCCAGCAGTTACTCGACGGCAGGGTCTAACTATGGCTACACCTTC
>TRBV6-1|TRBJ2-7|TRBD1|NA
CASRTGQGGYEQYF
TGTGCCAGCCGTACCGGACAGGGAGGCTACGAGCAGTACTTC
>TRBV7-2|TRBJ2-2|NA|NA
CASSLFGGATGELFF
TGTGCCAGCAGCTTATTTGGAGGCGCCACCGGGGAGCTGTTTTTT
>TRBV28|TRBJ1-4|NA|once
CASSLTPLGVYNEKLFF
TGTGCCAGCAGTTTAACCCCTCTCGGGGTCTATAATGAAAAACTGTTTTTT
>TRBV9|TRBJ2-6|NA|once
CASSDHRDFSGANVLTF
TGTGCCAGCAGCGACCACAGGGATTTCTCTGGGGCCAACGTCCTGACTTTC
>TRBV5-1|TRBJ2-2|NA|NA
CASSSGQFGPGDGELFF
TGCGCCAGCAGTTCCGGACAGTTTGGCCCTGGGGACGGGGAGCTGTTTTTT
>TRBV19|TRBJ2-5|TRBD2|medium-sized
CASSIREASAGGETQYF
TGTGCCAGTAGTATACGCGAAGCATCGGCGGGGGGCGAGACCCAGTACTTC
>TRBV4-2|TRBJ2-1|TRBD1|NA
CASSQDTGQGQDEQFF
TGTGCCAGCAGCCAAGATACGGGACAGGGTCAGGATGAGCAGTTCTTC
>TRBV7-3|TRBJ2-1|NA|NA
CASSLGLGGGEQFF
TGTGCCAGCAGCTTAGGTCTGGGGGGCGGTGAGCAGTTCTTC
>TRBV6-5|TRBJ1-3|TRBD1|NA
CASSRQDRVGNTIYF
TGTGCCAGCAGTCGGCAAGACAGGGTCGGAAACACCATATATTTT
>TRBV18|TRBJ2-7|TRBD2|NA
CASSRAGTSGGRSYEQYF
TGTGCCAGCTCACGAGCTGGGACTAGCGGGGGAAGGTCCTACGAGCAGTACTTC
>TRBV5-6|TRBJ2-7|TRBD1|NA
CASSSGQDEQYF
TGTGCCAGCAGCTCAGGACAGGACGAGCAGTACTTC
>TRBV15|TRBJ1-1|NA|NA
CATSREAGRTEAFF
TGTGCCACCAGCAGAGAGGCAGGCCGCACTGAAGCTTTCTTT
>TRBV7-9|TRBJ1-1|TRBD1|NA
CASSAGDRATEAFF
TGTGCCAGCAGCGCCGGGGACAGGGCGACTGAAGCTTTCTTT
>TRBV11-2|TRBJ2-5|NA|NA
CASNDQETQYF
TGTGCCAGCAACGATCAAGAGACCCAGTACTTC
>TRBV6-6|TRBJ2-5|NA|NA
CASSYSVEGGQETQYF
TGTGCCAGCAGTTACTCGGTGGAGGGAGGCCAAGAGACCCAGTACTTC
>TRBV9|TRBJ1-3|TRBD1|NA
CASGQGNSGNTIYF
TGTGCCAGCGGACAGGGGAACTCTGGAAACACCATATATTTT
>TRBV19|TRBJ1-1|TRBD1|NA
CASSKRQGNTEAFF
TGTGCCAGTAGTAAGCGACAGGGGAACACTGAAGCTTTCTTT
>TRBV7-2|TRBJ2-6|NA|NA
CASSPEGGRSGANVLTF
TGTGCCAGCAGCCCCGAAGGGGGGCGTTCAGGGGCCAACGTCCTGACTTTC
>TRBV15|TRBJ1-6|NA|NA
CATSRAELHSPLHF
TGTGCCACCAGCAGAGCGGAACTGCACTCACCCCTCCACTTT
>TRBV19|TRBJ2-1|NA|NA
CASSKAGQTISYNEQFF
TGTGCCAGTAGTAAGGCAGGACAAACCATCTCCTACAATGAGCAGTTCTTC
>TRBV2|TRBJ2-7|TRBD1|NA
CASTGTGAYEQYF
TGTGCCAGCACCGGGACAGGGGCCTACGAGCAGTACTTC
>TRBV2|TRBJ1-4|NA|NA
CASSEVKGRDNEKLFF
TGTGCCAGCAGTGAAGTAAAAGGCAGGGATAATGAAAAACTGTTTTTT
>TRBV7-2|TRBJ2-1|TRBD1|NA
CASSLAGQGAVRFF
TGTGCCAGCAGCTTGGCGGGACAGGGGGCGGTGCGGTTCTTC
>TRBV28|TRBJ1-3|NA|NA
CASSLPPSLGPSNTIYF
TGTGCCAGCAGTTTGCCCCCCTCTCTCGGGCCTTCTAACACCATATATTTT
>TRBV5-4|TRBJ1-1|NA|NA
CASSLSGRGEAFF
TGTGCCAGCAGCTTGAGCGGGAGAGGCGAAGCTTTCTTT
>TRBV28|TRBJ1-6|NA|NA
CASSLFRKTSPLHF
TGTGCCAGCAGTTTATTCCGTAAGACATCACCCCTCCACTTT
>TRBV27|TRBJ1-1|NA|NA
CASSSRGGTEAFF
TGTGCCAGCAGTTCCCGCGGGGGAACTGAAGCTTTCTTT
>TRBV5-1|TRBJ1-4|TRBD1|NA
CASSRDREGEKLFF
TGCGCCAGCAGCCGAGACAGGGAAGGGGAAAAACTGTTTTTT
>TRBV7-6|TRBJ2-5|TRBD1|few
CASSPHRGWQTQYF
TGTGCCAGCAGCCCTCACAGGGGTTGGCAGACCCAGTACTTC
>TRBV19|TRBJ2-5|NA|NA
CASSMGYTQETQYF
TGTGCCAGTAGTATGGGGTACACCCAAGAGACCCAGTACTTC
>TRBV7-2|TRBJ2-3|NA|NA
CASSLDGGRGRDTQYF
TGTGCCAGCAGCTTAGACGGGGGCAGGGGAAGAGATACGCAGTATTTT
>TRBV29-1|TRBJ2-2|TRBD1|once
CSVEPGQGEWGELFF
TGCAGCGTTGAACCGGGACAGGGGGAGTGGGGGGAGCTGTTTTTT
>TRBV2|TRBJ1-5|NA|NA
CASSAGGYQPQHF
TGTGCCAGCAGTGCCGGGGGGTATCAGCCCCAGCATTTT
>TRBV7-2|TRBJ2-7|NA|NA
CASSLGGWWYEQYF
TGTGCCAGCAGCTTAGGAGGCTGGTGGTACGAGCAGTACTTC
>TRBV28|TRBJ2-7|NA|NA
CASSFHADAGSYEQYF
TGTGCCAGCAGTTTCCACGCCGATGCAGGCTCTTACGAGCAGTACTTC
>TRBV2|TRBJ1-5|NA|NA
CASSPGMNQPQHF
TGTGCCAGCAGCCCCGGGATGAATCAGCCCCAGCATTTT
>TRBV14|TRBJ2-1|NA|NA
CASSQVRYSYNEQFF
TGTGCCAGCAGCCAAGTCAGGTATAGTTACAATGAGCAGTTCTTC
>TRBV7-2|TRBJ2-1|TRBD2|NA
CASSLVSGGAYNEQFF
TGTGCCAGCAGCTTAGTGAGCGGGGGAGCCTACAATGAGCAGTTCTTC
>TRBV30|TRBJ2-1|TRBD2|NA
CAWSPKTSGEFF
TGTGCCTGGAGTCCAAAGACTAGCGGGGAGTTCTTC
>TRBV5-1|TRBJ2-3|TRBD2|NA
CASSLAVEAGGQNTQYF
TGCGCCAGCAGCTTAGCAGTAGAAGCGGGGGGGCAAAATACGCAGTATTTT